This passage covers 3 T cell receptor beta chains from one sample sequenced in a study of blood T cell repertoires in COVID-19. TCRdb keeps only in-frame clones here, not all; method: immunoSEQ multiplex PCR. This sample carries about 190,000 clones, approximately 88% of them seen once, and the ten largest clones take under 4%. Sequenced: PBMCs or T cells enriched from blood (not recorded which). These receptors all come from a woman in her twenties or thirties who had recovered from COVID-19.

The V call is TRBV12-5, the J call TRBJ2-1, with 10 bases that match TRBD2. The CDR3 has 15 amino acids. CDR1 is LGHNT, CDR2 FRNRAP, per germline. V lost 5 bases, J lost 6 bases, and 7 bases stayed unmatched. CDR3 sequence reads: CASGPGTSALNEQFF. CDR3 sequence (DNA): TGTGCTAGTGGTCCCGGGACTAGCGCCCTCAATGAGCAGTTCTTC. Drawing the rest from reference TRBV12-5 and TRBJ2-1, the complete variable domain is DARVTQTPRHKVTEMGQEVTMRCQPILGHNTVFWYRQTMMQGLELLAYFRNRAPLDDSGMPKDRFSAEMPDATLATLKIQPSEPRDSAVYFCASGPGTSALNEQFFGPGTRLTVL.

The rearrangement links TRBV28 to TRBJ2-7; tentatively, D is TRBD1 (5 bases). CDR3 length: 11 residues. V lost 11 bases, J lost 3 bases, and 11 bases lay in between. Germline V gene lookup returns CDR1 MDHEN and CDR2 SYDVKM. The CDR3 coding sequence is TGTGCCCACGGCAGGGACTACGAGCAGTACTTC. Amino acid sequence: CAHGRDYEQYF.

The chain links TRBV5-4 to TRBJ2-7, with 8 positions matching TRBD1. Germline loops: CDR1 SGHNT, CDR2 YYREEE (reference sequence). This CDR3 is built from 14 residues. Trimming removed 4 bases from V and 2 bases from J; junction bases left unmatched: 5. CDR3 protein: CASSRAGGPYEQYF. In DNA, the CDR3 is TGTGCCAGCAGCCGGGCAGGGGGCCCCTACGAGCAGTACTTC.